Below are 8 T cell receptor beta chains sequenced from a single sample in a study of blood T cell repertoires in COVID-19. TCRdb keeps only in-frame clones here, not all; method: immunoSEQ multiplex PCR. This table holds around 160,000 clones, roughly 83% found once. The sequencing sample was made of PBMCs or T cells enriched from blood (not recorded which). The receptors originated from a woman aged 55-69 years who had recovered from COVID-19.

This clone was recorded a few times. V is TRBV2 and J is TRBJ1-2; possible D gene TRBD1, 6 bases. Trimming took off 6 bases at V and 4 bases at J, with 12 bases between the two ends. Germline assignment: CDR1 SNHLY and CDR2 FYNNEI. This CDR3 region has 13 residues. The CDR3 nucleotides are TGTGCCAGCAGGGGGGCTCAAGGCTATGGCTACACCTTC. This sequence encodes CASRGAQGYGYTF.

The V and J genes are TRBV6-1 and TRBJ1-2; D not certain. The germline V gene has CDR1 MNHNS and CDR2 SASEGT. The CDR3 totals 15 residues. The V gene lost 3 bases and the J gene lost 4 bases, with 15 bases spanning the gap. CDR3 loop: CASSEGSLTTYGYTF. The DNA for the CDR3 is TGTGCCAGCAGTGAGGGTAGCCTCACTACCTATGGCTACACCTTC.

The CDR3, as DNA: TGTGCCAGCAGTTTAGAAGGTACAGGCAGAGGTAACACTGAAGCTTTCTTT. It codes for CASSLEGTGRGNTEAFF. The chain has TRBV27 and TRBJ1-1; D is possibly TRBD1 (5 bases). CDR1 MNHEY and CDR2 SMNVEV come from the germline V gene (reference sequence). This CDR3 comprises 17 residues. V was pared by 2 bases and J by 2 bases, with 18 bases between.

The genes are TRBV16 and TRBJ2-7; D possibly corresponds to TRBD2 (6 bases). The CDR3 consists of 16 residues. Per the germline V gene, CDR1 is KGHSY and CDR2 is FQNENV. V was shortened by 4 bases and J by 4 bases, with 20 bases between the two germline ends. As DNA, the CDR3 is TGTGCCAGCAGCCTCGGGCCGGGGGACCGGCAATACGAGCAGTACTTC. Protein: CASSLGPGDRQYEQYF.

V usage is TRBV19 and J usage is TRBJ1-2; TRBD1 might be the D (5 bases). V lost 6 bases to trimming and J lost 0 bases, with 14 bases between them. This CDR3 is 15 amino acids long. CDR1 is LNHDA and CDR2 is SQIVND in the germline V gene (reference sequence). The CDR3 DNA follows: TGTGCCAGTAGCCCCGGGGGAATAACTAACTATGGCTACACCTTC. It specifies CASSPGGITNYGYTF.

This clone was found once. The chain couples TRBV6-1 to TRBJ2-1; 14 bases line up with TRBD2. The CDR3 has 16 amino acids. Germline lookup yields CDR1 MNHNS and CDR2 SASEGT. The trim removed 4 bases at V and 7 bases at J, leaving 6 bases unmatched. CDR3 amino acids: CASSVSGTSGRNEQFF. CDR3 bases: TGTGCCAGCAGTGTATCCGGGACTAGCGGGAGAAATGAGCAGTTCTTC.

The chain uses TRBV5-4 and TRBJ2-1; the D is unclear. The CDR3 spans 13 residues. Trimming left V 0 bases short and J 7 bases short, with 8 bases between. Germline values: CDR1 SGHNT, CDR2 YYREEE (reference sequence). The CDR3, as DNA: TGTGCCAGCAGCTTGGATTGGGCGAATGAGCAGTTCTTC. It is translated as CASSLDWANEQFF.

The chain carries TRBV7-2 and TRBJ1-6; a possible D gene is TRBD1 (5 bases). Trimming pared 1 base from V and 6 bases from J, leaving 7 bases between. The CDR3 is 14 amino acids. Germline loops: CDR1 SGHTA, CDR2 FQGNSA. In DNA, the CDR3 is TGTGCCAGCAGCTTAGAGGGGTTTAATTCACCCCTCCACTTT. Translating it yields CASSLEGFNSPLHF.